These T cell receptor beta chains were read from a single sample in a study of cytotoxic CD8 clonotypes in ibrutinib-treated CLL. Clones were sequenced by immunoSEQ multiplex PCR, and TCRdb holds only the in-frame ones, with some missing. The repertoire holds 30,000 or so clones, with around three fifths as singletons. This specimen consisted of PBMCs, obtained before ibrutinib treatment. The receptors here all came from a human donor with chronic lymphocytic leukemia. The CDR3 runs from the conserved cysteine through the conserved F or W. Fields, in order: clone size, J gene, D gene, V gene, CDR3 protein, CDR3 DNA. The D gene is left open where the match is weak. Size tells how often a clone was seen (once, few, many) or the class of an expanded clone, and some rows leave it out.

clone_size: -; j_call: TRBJ2-3; d_call: -; v_call: TRBV7-6; cdr3_aa: CASTPGRGDQDTQYF; cdr3_nt: TGTGCCAGCACCCCTGGGAGGGGGGACCAGGATACGCAGTATTTT
clone_size: -; j_call: TRBJ2-7; d_call: -; v_call: TRBV9; cdr3_aa: CASSVKGHPMGFEQYF; cdr3_nt: TGTGCCAGCAGCGTAAAGGGACACCCGATGGGGTTCGAGCAGTACTTC
clone_size: once; j_call: TRBJ2-7; d_call: -; v_call: TRBV7-6; cdr3_aa: CASSRRQGPYEQYF; cdr3_nt: TGTGCCAGCAGCCGACGCCAGGGCCCCTACGAGCAGTACTTC
clone_size: -; j_call: TRBJ1-1; d_call: -; v_call: TRBV6-6; cdr3_aa: CASSYQGRSRAFF; cdr3_nt: TGTGCCAGCAGTTACCAGGGTAGATCTCGGGCTTTCTTT
clone_size: -; j_call: TRBJ2-7; d_call: -; v_call: TRBV20-1; cdr3_aa: CSARGRHEQYF; cdr3_nt: TGCAGTGCTAGAGGAAGACACGAGCAGTACTTC
clone_size: -; j_call: TRBJ1-1; d_call: -; v_call: TRBV5-1; cdr3_aa: CASSEGPMNTEAFF; cdr3_nt: TGCGCCAGCAGCGAGGGACCAATGAACACTGAAGCTTTCTTT
clone_size: once; j_call: TRBJ2-3; d_call: -; v_call: TRBV29-1; cdr3_aa: CSVLRDNLRTDTQYF; cdr3_nt: TGCAGCGTTCTGCGGGATAACCTTCGCACAGATACGCAGTATTTT
clone_size: few; j_call: TRBJ2-1; d_call: -; v_call: TRBV11-1; cdr3_aa: CASSLNSYNEQFF; cdr3_nt: TGTGCCAGCAGCCTAAACAGCTACAATGAGCAGTTCTTC
clone_size: -; j_call: TRBJ2-2; d_call: -; v_call: TRBV11-2; cdr3_aa: CASSLDLFLTGELFF; cdr3_nt: TGTGCCAGCAGCTTAGATCTATTCCTTACCGGGGAGCTGTTTTTT
clone_size: -; j_call: TRBJ2-3; d_call: TRBD2; v_call: TRBV7-3; cdr3_aa: CASSRDYSTDTQYF; cdr3_nt: TGTGCCAGCAGCAGGGACTACAGCACAGATACGCAGTATTTT
clone_size: -; j_call: TRBJ1-1; d_call: -; v_call: TRBV21-1; cdr3_aa: CASRVTENTEAFF; cdr3_nt: TGTGCCAGCAGAGTAACAGAGAACACTGAAGCTTTCTTT
clone_size: -; j_call: TRBJ1-4; d_call: -; v_call: TRBV6-6; cdr3_aa: CASSSPATNEKLFF; cdr3_nt: TGTGCCAGCAGTTCACCCGCAACTAATGAAAAACTGTTTTTT
clone_size: -; j_call: TRBJ2-7; d_call: -; v_call: TRBV6-1; cdr3_aa: CASDRQASYEQYF; cdr3_nt: TGTGCCAGCGATAGACAGGCATCCTACGAGCAGTACTTC
clone_size: -; j_call: TRBJ2-2; d_call: TRBD2; v_call: TRBV9; cdr3_aa: CASSGRTSGNTGELFF; cdr3_nt: TGTGCCAGCAGCGGGCGGACTAGCGGGAACACCGGGGAGCTGTTTTTT
clone_size: medium-sized; j_call: TRBJ1-4; d_call: -; v_call: TRBV7-9; cdr3_aa: CASSFREPSAEKLFF; cdr3_nt: TGTGCCAGCAGCTTCCGGGAGCCTAGCGCTGAAAAACTGTTTTTT
clone_size: -; j_call: TRBJ2-7; d_call: TRBD1; v_call: TRBV10-3; cdr3_aa: CAISEGQEKYEQYF; cdr3_nt: TGTGCCATCAGTGAAGGACAGGAAAAATACGAGCAGTACTTC
clone_size: -; j_call: TRBJ1-5; d_call: -; v_call: TRBV30; cdr3_aa: CAWSVRQGIGNQPQHF; cdr3_nt: TGTGCCTGGAGTGTACGTCAGGGTATCGGCAATCAGCCCCAGCATTTT
clone_size: -; j_call: TRBJ2-7; d_call: TRBD1; v_call: TRBV5-1; cdr3_aa: CASSLVGQGTYEQYF; cdr3_nt: TGCGCCAGCAGCTTGGTCGGACAGGGGACCTACGAGCAGTACTTC
clone_size: once; j_call: TRBJ1-2; d_call: -; v_call: TRBV5-1; cdr3_aa: CASSTRTANYGYTF; cdr3_nt: TGCGCCAGCAGCACCCGGACCGCTAACTATGGCTACACCTTC
clone_size: -; j_call: TRBJ2-7; d_call: -; v_call: TRBV20-1; cdr3_aa: CSAHASYEQYF; cdr3_nt: TGCAGTGCCCACGCCTCCTACGAGCAGTACTTC
clone_size: -; j_call: TRBJ2-7; d_call: TRBD2; v_call: TRBV5-1; cdr3_aa: CASSIGPPGGYEQYF; cdr3_nt: TGCGCCAGCAGCATCGGGCCGCCGGGGGGCTACGAGCAGTACTTC
clone_size: -; j_call: TRBJ2-5; d_call: TRBD2; v_call: TRBV10-3; cdr3_aa: CAIRGTSGEQETQYF; cdr3_nt: TGTGCCATCAGGGGGACTAGCGGAGAACAAGAGACCCAGTACTTC
clone_size: -; j_call: TRBJ2-1; d_call: TRBD1; v_call: TRBV2; cdr3_aa: CASTRQGDNEQFF; cdr3_nt: TGTGCCAGCACTAGACAGGGGGACAATGAGCAGTTCTTC
clone_size: few; j_call: TRBJ2-7; d_call: TRBD2; v_call: TRBV19; cdr3_aa: CASSMAGGLDYEQYF; cdr3_nt: TGTGCCAGTAGTATGGCCGGGGGACTAGACTACGAGCAGTACTTC
clone_size: -; j_call: TRBJ2-1; d_call: -; v_call: TRBV2; cdr3_aa: CASSDPLRRGDTFF; cdr3_nt: TGTGCCAGCAGTGACCCTCTCAGGAGAGGGGACACGTTCTTC
clone_size: -; j_call: TRBJ1-2; d_call: -; v_call: TRBV18; cdr3_aa: CASSPPLVSKANYGYTF; cdr3_nt: TGTGCCAGCTCACCACCATTGGTCAGCAAAGCTAACTATGGCTACACCTTC
clone_size: few; j_call: TRBJ2-2; d_call: -; v_call: TRBV2; cdr3_aa: CASSGFKALNTGELFF; cdr3_nt: TGTGCCAGCAGTGGATTCAAGGCCTTGAACACCGGGGAGCTGTTTTTT
clone_size: few; j_call: TRBJ1-4; d_call: -; v_call: TRBV6-1; cdr3_aa: CASIGGGWREKLFF; cdr3_nt: TGTGCCAGCATTGGGGGGGGCTGGAGGGAAAAACTGTTTTTT
clone_size: -; j_call: TRBJ2-7; d_call: TRBD1; v_call: TRBV4-1; cdr3_aa: CASSLGTGYVYEQYF; cdr3_nt: TGCGCCAGCAGCCTTGGGACAGGGTACGTCTACGAGCAGTACTTC
clone_size: once; j_call: TRBJ1-2; d_call: -; v_call: TRBV19; cdr3_aa: CASSIKVGVYGYTF; cdr3_nt: TGTGCCAGTAGTATAAAAGTCGGGGTCTATGGCTACACCTTC
clone_size: medium-sized; j_call: TRBJ2-1; d_call: TRBD1; v_call: TRBV7-9; cdr3_aa: CASNPGQGAGNEQFF; cdr3_nt: TGTGCCAGCAATCCGGGACAGGGGGCAGGGAATGAGCAGTTCTTC
clone_size: -; j_call: TRBJ1-6; d_call: -; v_call: TRBV5-1; cdr3_aa: CASSLMAKWNSPLHF; cdr3_nt: TGCGCCAGCAGCTTGATGGCAAAGTGGAATTCACCCCTCCACTTT
clone_size: few; j_call: TRBJ1-2; d_call: -; v_call: TRBV2; cdr3_aa: CASSRGRSNYGYTF; cdr3_nt: TGTGCCAGCAGCCGCGGGAGGTCCAACTATGGCTACACCTTC
clone_size: once; j_call: TRBJ1-4; d_call: -; v_call: TRBV2; cdr3_aa: CASSETGKLFF; cdr3_nt: TGTGCCAGCAGTGAGACTGGAAAACTGTTTTTT
clone_size: -; j_call: TRBJ1-3; d_call: TRBD1; v_call: TRBV7-6; cdr3_aa: CASSPDRAGNTIYF; cdr3_nt: TGTGCCAGCAGCCCGGACAGGGCTGGAAACACCATATATTTT
clone_size: -; j_call: TRBJ1-2; d_call: -; v_call: TRBV14; cdr3_aa: CASSPVRSSNPTNYGYTF; cdr3_nt: TGTGCCAGCAGTCCTGTTCGGTCTTCAAATCCAACTAACTATGGCTACACCTTC
clone_size: few; j_call: TRBJ1-1; d_call: -; v_call: TRBV7-3; cdr3_aa: CASSTGRGTEAFF; cdr3_nt: TGTGCCAGCAGCACAGGGAGGGGCACTGAAGCTTTCTTT
clone_size: -; j_call: TRBJ1-1; d_call: -; v_call: TRBV10-2; cdr3_aa: CASRYRTLNTEAFF; cdr3_nt: TGCGCCAGCAGATACAGAACTCTTAACACTGAAGCTTTCTTT
clone_size: -; j_call: TRBJ2-1; d_call: -; v_call: TRBV29-1; cdr3_aa: CSVEGTDYNEQFF; cdr3_nt: TGCAGCGTTGAGGGGACGGATTACAATGAGCAGTTCTTC
clone_size: -; j_call: TRBJ2-5; d_call: -; v_call: TRBV5-1; cdr3_aa: CASRRTNQETQYF; cdr3_nt: TGCGCCAGCCGACGGACTAATCAAGAGACCCAGTACTTC
clone_size: few; j_call: TRBJ2-3; d_call: TRBD2; v_call: TRBV7-8; cdr3_aa: CASSRTSGGAGDTQYF; cdr3_nt: TGTGCCAGCAGCCGGACTAGCGGGGGGGCGGGAGATACGCAGTATTTT
clone_size: medium-sized; j_call: TRBJ2-1; d_call: TRBD2; v_call: TRBV15; cdr3_aa: CATRLWAGGPLNEQFF; cdr3_nt: TGTGCCACCAGGCTCTGGGCGGGAGGGCCGTTGAATGAGCAGTTCTTC
clone_size: -; j_call: TRBJ2-2; d_call: -; v_call: TRBV9; cdr3_aa: CASSVNSRSGELFF; cdr3_nt: TGTGCCAGCAGCGTAAACTCCAGGTCCGGGGAGCTGTTTTTT